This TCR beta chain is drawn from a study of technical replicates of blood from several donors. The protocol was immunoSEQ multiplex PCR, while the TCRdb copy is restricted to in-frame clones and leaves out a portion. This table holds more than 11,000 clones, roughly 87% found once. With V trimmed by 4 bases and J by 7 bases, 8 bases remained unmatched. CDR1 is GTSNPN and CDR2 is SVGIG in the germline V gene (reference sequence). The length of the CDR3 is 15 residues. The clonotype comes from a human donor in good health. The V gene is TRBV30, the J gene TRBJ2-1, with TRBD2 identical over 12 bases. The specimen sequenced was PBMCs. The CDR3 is CAWTHGTSGWNEQFF. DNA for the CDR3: TGTGCCTGGACACATGGGACTAGCGGGTGGAATGAGCAGTTCTTC.